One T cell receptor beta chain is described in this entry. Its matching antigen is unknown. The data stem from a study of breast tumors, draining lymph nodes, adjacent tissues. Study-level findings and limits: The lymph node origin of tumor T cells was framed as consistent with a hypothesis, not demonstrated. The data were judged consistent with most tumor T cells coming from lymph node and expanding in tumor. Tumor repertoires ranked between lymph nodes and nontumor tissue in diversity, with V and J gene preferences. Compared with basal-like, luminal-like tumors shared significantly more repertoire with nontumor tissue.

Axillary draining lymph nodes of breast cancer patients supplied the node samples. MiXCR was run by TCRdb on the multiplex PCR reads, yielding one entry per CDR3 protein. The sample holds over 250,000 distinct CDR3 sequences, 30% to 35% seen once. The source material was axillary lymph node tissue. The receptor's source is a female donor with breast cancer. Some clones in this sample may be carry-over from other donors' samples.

In DNA, the CDR3 is TGTGCCAGCGGGAGAACCTCCTACGAGCAGTACTTC. As protein: CASGRTSYEQYF. The gene calls are TRBV11-2 and TRBJ2-7; D might be TRBD2 (5 bases). V was shortened by 8 bases and J by 0 bases, with 8 bases between the two germline ends. Germline V lookup: CDR1 SGHAT, CDR2 FQNNGV. The CDR3 covers 12 residues.